This T cell receptor (beta chain) was retrieved from a study of T cell repertoires in cytomegalovirus infection. At the level of the study: Public signatures in TCR beta pointed to CMV infection and matching HLA type.

Broader study findings: CMV carriers having the relevant HLA were flagged by cumulative public TCR beta family frequency. There were HLA-C-restricted CMV-specific TCR beta clonotypes dominating the ex vivo response.

The CDR3 totals 13 residues. The germline V gene encodes CDR1 MNHEY and CDR2 SVGEGT. After removal of 4 bases from V and 3 bases from J, the junction contained 2 bases not matched to a gene. TCRdb itself ran the reads through MiXCR, one entry per CDR3 protein. Among 510,000 or so distinct CDR3 sequences listed, 26% were seen once. There are a few counts of this clonotype. Its antigen is unidentified. The receptor's source is a human donor in good health (CMV status not recorded). Some clones in this sample may be carry-over from other donors' samples. The chain couples TRBV6-2 or TRBV6-3 to TRBJ2-7, with 8 nucleotides matching TRBD1. The sequenced sample was PBMCs. The CDR3, as DNA: TGTGCCAGCAGTTCCGACAGGGGCTACGAGCAGTACTTC. The encoded protein is CASSSDRGYEQYF.